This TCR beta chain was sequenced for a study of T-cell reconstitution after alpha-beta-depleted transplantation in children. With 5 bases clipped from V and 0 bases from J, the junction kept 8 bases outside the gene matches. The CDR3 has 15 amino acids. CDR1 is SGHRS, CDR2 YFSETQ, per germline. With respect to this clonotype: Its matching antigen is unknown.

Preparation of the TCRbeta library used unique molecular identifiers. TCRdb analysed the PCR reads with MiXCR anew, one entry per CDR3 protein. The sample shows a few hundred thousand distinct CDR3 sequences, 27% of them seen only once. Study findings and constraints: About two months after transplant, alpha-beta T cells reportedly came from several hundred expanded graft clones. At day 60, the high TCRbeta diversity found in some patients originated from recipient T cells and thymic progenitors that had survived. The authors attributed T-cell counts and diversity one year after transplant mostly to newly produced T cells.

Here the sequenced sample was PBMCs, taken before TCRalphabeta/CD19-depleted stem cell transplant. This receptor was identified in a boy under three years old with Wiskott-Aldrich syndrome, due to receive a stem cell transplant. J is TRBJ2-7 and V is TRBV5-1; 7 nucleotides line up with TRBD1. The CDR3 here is CASRKAGGSSYEQYF. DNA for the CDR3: TGCGCCAGCAGAAAAGCAGGGGGATCCTCCTACGAGCAGTACTTC.